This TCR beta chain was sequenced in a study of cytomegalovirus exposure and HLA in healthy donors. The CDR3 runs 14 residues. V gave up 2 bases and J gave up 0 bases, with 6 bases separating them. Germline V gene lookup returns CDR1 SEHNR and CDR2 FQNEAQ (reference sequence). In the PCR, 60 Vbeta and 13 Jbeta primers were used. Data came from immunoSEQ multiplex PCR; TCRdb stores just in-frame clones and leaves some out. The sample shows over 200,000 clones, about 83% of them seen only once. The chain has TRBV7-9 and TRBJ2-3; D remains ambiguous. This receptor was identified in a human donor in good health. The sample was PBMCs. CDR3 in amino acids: CASSLTTSTDTQYF. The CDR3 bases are TGTGCCAGCAGCTTAACTACTAGCACAGATACGCAGTATTTT.